A single sample is the source of the 8 T cell receptor beta chains below, sequenced in a study of T cell changes during pregnancy in multiple sclerosis. Only in-frame clones appear in the TCRdb table, and some are missing; sequencing was by immunoSEQ multiplex PCR. The sample records tens of thousands of clones, 91% being singletons. The source was peripheral blood, collected in the third trimester of pregnancy. Receptors were obtained from a female donor in good health, enrolled as a control in a pregnancy study.

The chain links TRBV2 to TRBJ2-1; TRBD2 aligns across 8 bases. The CDR3 is made up of 16 amino acids. V lost 2 bases, J lost 1 base, and 4 bases stayed unmatched. The germline gives CDR1 SNHLY, CDR2 FYNNEI. For the CDR3, the DNA is TGTGCCAGCAGTGAATCGGGCGGGGGGTCCTACAATGAGCAGTTCTTC. This sequence encodes CASSESGGGSYNEQFF.

As for this clone: Other DNA sequences in the same sample also yield this CDR3. The chain combines TRBV27 with TRBJ1-5, with TRBD1 matching 7 bases. V was clipped by 5 bases and J by 0 bases; unmatched bases: 4. The CDR3 extends over 15 amino acids. Germline values: CDR1 MNHEY, CDR2 SMNVEV (reference sequence). CDR3 nucleotides: TGTGCCAGCAGTCTGGGACAGTATAGCAATCAGCCCCAGCATTTT. The encoded protein is CASSLGQYSNQPQHF.

V usage is TRBV6-5 and J usage is TRBJ1-2; D may be TRBD1 (5 bases). Germline CDR1 and CDR2: MNHEY and SVGAGI. The CDR3 has 15 amino acids. The V and J ends lost 2 bases and 4 bases respectively, with 14 bases between them. The CDR3 nucleotides read TGTGCCAGCAGTTACGCGAGGCAGGGTAGCTATGGCTACACCTTC. Translating gives CASSYARQGSYGYTF.

The rearrangement uses TRBV2 and TRBJ1-5; D not resolved. Trimming cost V 4 bases and J 3 bases, with 4 bases left between them. The germline V gene encodes CDR1 SNHLY and CDR2 FYNNEI. CDR3 length: 12 amino acids. CDR3 sequence reads: CASSGNNQPQHF. CDR3 nucleotides: TGTGCCAGCAGTGGTAACAATCAGCCCCAGCATTTT. The full variable domain, in which reference TRBV2 and TRBJ1-5 provide the parts outside the CDR3, is EPEVTQTPSHQVTQMGQEVILRCVPISNHLYFYWYRQILGQKVEFLVSFYNNEISEKSEIFDDQFSVERPDGSNFTLKIRSTKLEDSAMYFCASSGNNQPQHFGDGTRLSIL.

V gene TRBV7-2 combines with J gene TRBJ1-5; weak D call: TRBD1 (6 bases). The CDR3 runs 14 residues. V lost 1 base and J 8 bases, leaving 12 bases between the germline ends. Germline CDR1 reads SGHTA; CDR2 reads FQGNSA. CDR3 sequence (DNA): TGTGCCAGCAGCTTAGGTTCAGGGGCAGAGCCCCAGCATTTT. Translated: CASSLGSGAEPQHF.

The chain has TRBV27 and TRBJ2-7; 9 bases align to TRBD2. J gave up 2 bases and V 3 bases, and 2 bases lay outside the gene matches. CDR3 length equals 14 residues. Per germline, CDR1 MNHEY and CDR2 SMNVEV (reference sequence). The CDR3 is CASSFSGGPYEQYF. The CDR3 DNA is TGTGCCAGCAGTTTTAGCGGGGGCCCCTACGAGCAGTACTTC.

The V gene is TRBV15, the J gene TRBJ1-5; the match to TRBD1 covers 8 bases. Germline CDR1 is LNHNV and CDR2 is YYDKDF (reference sequence). Trimming took 5 bases from V and 2 from J; bases not matched to a gene: 8. The CDR3 has 16 amino acids. The CDR3 nucleotides read TGTGCCACCAGCGGTCCAGGGGGCGCCGGCAATCAGCCCCAGCATTTT. It translates to CATSGPGGAGNQPQHF.

The chain combines TRBV19 with TRBJ2-7, with a possible D match to TRBD2 (7 bases). This CDR3 has 15 residues. Trimming took off 7 bases at V and 3 bases at J, with 19 bases between the two ends. The germline CDR1 and CDR2 sequences are LNHDA and SQIVND (reference sequence). The CDR3 protein is CASMQQGGAFYEQYF. As DNA, the CDR3 is TGTGCCAGTATGCAACAGGGAGGGGCCTTCTACGAGCAGTACTTC.